These 22 T cell receptor beta chains share one sample of origin, sequenced in a study of T cell responses to AZD1222 COVID-19 vaccine. Clones were sequenced by immunoSEQ multiplex PCR, and TCRdb holds only the in-frame ones, with some missing. In the table there are 75,000 to 80,000 clones, approximately 80% of which are singletons. Sample: peripheral blood, taken 28 days after the second dose of the MenACWY control vaccine. These receptors came from an adult who received the MenACWY meningococcal vaccine as a control.

V is TRBV5-1 and J is TRBJ1-2; 10 bases match TRBD1. With V trimmed by 4 bases and J by 8 bases, 5 bases remained unmatched. The CDR3 length is 13 residues. Germline V gene sequence: CDR1 SGHRS, CDR2 YFSETQ. The CDR3 DNA reads TGCGCCAGCAGCCGGGGGACAGGGGAGGGCTACACCTTC. This codes for CASSRGTGEGYTF.

The chain recombines TRBV6-5 with TRBJ1-2; the D gene is possibly TRBD1 (6 bases). The ends were cut back, 6 bases at V and 4 bases at J, with 12 bases in the middle. The CDR3 has 13 amino acids. The V gene's germline CDR1 is MNHEY and CDR2 SVGAGI. CDR3 nucleotide sequence: TGTGCCAGCAGGAGGGACAACCTCTATGGCTACACCTTC. This sequence encodes CASRRDNLYGYTF.

This CDR3 reads CASSSSWSGRDTQYF. CDR3 nucleotides: TGTGCCAGCAGTTCCTCCTGGTCGGGAAGAGATACGCAGTATTTT. V and J are TRBV6-4 and TRBJ2-3, with D possibly matching TRBD2 (5 bases). The CDR3 extends over 15 amino acids. The germline V gene encodes CDR1 MRHNA and CDR2 SNTAGT. V lost 5 bases, J lost 5 bases, and 17 bases lay in between.

This clone was observed a single time. V and J are TRBV20-1 and TRBJ1-1; D unresolved. With 7 bases removed from V and 4 bases from J, the gap between germline ends came to 10 bases. CDR1 and CDR2 from the germline V gene are DFQATT and SNEGSKA (reference sequence). The CDR3 totals 11 residues. The CDR3 nucleotides read TGCAGTGGTGACTCGGGCACTGAAGCTTTCTTT. It codes for CSGDSGTEAFF.

V gene TRBV2 combines with J gene TRBJ1-5; D not resolved. V shed 6 bases and J shed 1 base, with 13 bases lying between them. Per the germline V gene, CDR1 is SNHLY and CDR2 is FYNNEI. The CDR3 loop spans 15 amino acids. CDR3 in DNA: TGTGCCAGCAGCGTGGGTCAGGAAAGCAATCAGCCCCAGCATTTT. The encoded protein is CASSVGQESNQPQHF. Complete variable domain (other parts from reference TRBV2 and TRBJ1-5): EPEVTQTPSHQVTQMGQEVILRCVPISNHLYFYWYRQILGQKVEFLVSFYNNEISEKSEIFDDQFSVERPDGSNFTLKIRSTKLEDSAMYFCASSVGQESNQPQHFGDGTRLSIL.

V is TRBV11-1 and J is TRBJ2-2; a possible D gene is TRBD2 (5 bases). This CDR3 has 14 residues. The germline V gene has CDR1 SGHAT and CDR2 FQDESV (reference sequence). The V gene lost 1 base and the J gene lost 6 bases, with 9 bases spanning the gap. As DNA, the CDR3 is TGTGCCAGCAGCTTAGTTCGGGGATCCGGGGAGCTGTTTTTT. Translation: CASSLVRGSGELFF.

The genes are TRBV7-2 and TRBJ1-2; 10 nucleotides align to TRBD1. The ends lost 1 base at V and 7 bases at J; junction bases unmatched: 0. The germline gives CDR1 SGHTA, CDR2 FQGNSA. The CDR3 covers 13 residues. For the CDR3, the DNA is TGTGCCAGCAGCTTAGGGACAGGGGGTGGCTACACCTTC. Translation gives CASSLGTGGGYTF.

This clone was seen only a few times. The chain recombines TRBV7-2 with TRBJ2-7, with D perhaps given as TRBD1 or TRBD2 (6 bases each). The CDR3 length is 14 residues. With 8 bases removed from V and 3 bases from J, the gap between germline ends came to 17 bases. Looked up from germline, CDR1 is SGHTA and CDR2 is FQGNSA. CDR3 sequence: CASLRTRGDYEQYF. The DNA of the CDR3 is TGTGCCAGCTTAAGGACAAGGGGGGACTACGAGCAGTACTTC.

V and J are TRBV29-1 and TRBJ2-2, with a tentative D call TRBD1 (5 bases). The CDR3 spans 15 residues. Germline V gene sequence: CDR1 SQVTM, CDR2 ANQGSEA. Trimming shortened V by 5 bases and J by 1 base, and 14 bases separated the two germline ends. CDR3 loop: CSVRTGAKNTGELFF. Written as DNA, the CDR3 is TGCAGCGTTCGCACAGGAGCCAAGAACACCGGGGAGCTGTTTTTT.

The V gene is TRBV7-9, the J gene TRBJ1-1, with TRBD1 matching over 8 bases. Germline V gene data show CDR1 as SEHNR and CDR2 as FQNEAQ (reference sequence). V lost 3 bases and J lost 4; bases outside the gene matches: 4. The CDR3 has 14 residues. CDR3 DNA sequence: TGTGCCAGCAGCTTTAACAGGGGGAGCACTGAAGCTTTCTTT. It yields the protein CASSFNRGSTEAFF.

The gene calls are TRBV12-3 or TRBV12-4 and TRBJ1-1; D is unresolved. There are 13 residues in the CDR3. Trimming removed 1 base from V and 1 base from J, with 4 bases in between. The CDR3 DNA sequence: TGTGCCAGCAGTTTAGGCCGGAACACTGAAGCTTTCTTT. Translation: CASSLGRNTEAFF.

This clone has just one count. Other DNA sequences in this sample translate to the same CDR3. The gene calls are TRBV29-1 and TRBJ1-1; 7 bases line up with TRBD1. V shed 7 bases and J 2 bases; nucleotides not matched to a gene: 4. The CDR3 extends over 12 amino acids. Germline assignment: CDR1 SQVTM and CDR2 ANQGSEA. CDR3: CSAGQANTEAFF. The CDR3, as DNA: TGCAGCGCTGGACAGGCCAACACTGAAGCTTTCTTT.

CDR3 amino acids: CASSDGVPGGREQFF. DNA of the CDR3: TGTGCCAGCAGTGATGGGGTCCCGGGGGGTAGGGAGCAGTTCTTC. J is TRBJ2-1 and V is TRBV6-1; the match to TRBD2 covers 7 bases. This CDR3 has 15 residues. Trimming at V came to 3 bases and at J to 10 bases, leaving 12 bases not matched to a gene. Germline CDR1 MNHNS, CDR2 SASEGT.

CDR3 DNA: TGTGCCAGCTTTATAGCGGGAGGGCGCTACAATGAGCAGTTCTTC. Translated: CASFIAGGRYNEQFF. The V gene is TRBV5-4, the J gene TRBJ2-1, with 11 bases matching TRBD2. The germline gives CDR1 SGHNT, CDR2 YYREEE (reference sequence). The trim removed 7 bases at V and 3 bases at J, leaving 6 bases unmatched. There are 15 residues in the CDR3.

The genes are TRBV19 and TRBJ2-3; the D is unclear. The V gene's germline CDR1 is LNHDA and CDR2 SQIVND (reference sequence). The V gene lost 5 bases and the J gene lost 6 bases, with 15 bases spanning the gap. This CDR3 is built from 14 residues. The CDR3 DNA is TGTGCCAGTAGTGTGTTGACTGACTGGGATACGCAGTATTTT. Its protein product is CASSVLTDWDTQYF.

This clone came up a few times. The chain links TRBV28 to TRBJ1-1; TRBD1 might be the D (6 bases). The V end was cut by 7 bases, the J end by 10 bases, with 13 bases between. CDR1 is MDHEN, CDR2 SYDVKM, per germline. This CDR3 has 11 residues. CDR3: CASTPGEGAFF. As DNA, the CDR3 is TGTGCCAGCACCCCAGGGGAGGGAGCTTTCTTT.

V is TRBV2 and J is TRBJ2-2, with a tentative D call TRBD2 (5 bases). Per the germline V gene, CDR1 is SNHLY and CDR2 is FYNNEI. The CDR3 has 15 amino acids. The V end was cut by 5 bases, the J end by 0 bases, with 10 bases between. Here the CDR3 reads CASSLKRTNTGELFF. CDR3 coding DNA: TGTGCCAGCAGTTTAAAGCGGACGAACACCGGGGAGCTGTTTTTT.

This clone appeared a few times. This chain joins TRBV11-3 and TRBJ2-4; D is unresolved. This CDR3 comprises 14 residues. Germline-derived CDR1 and CDR2 are SGHNT and YENEEA. V was pared by 5 bases and J by 1 base, with 9 bases between. The CDR3 region has the DNA TGTGCCAGCAGCCATGAATGTGCCAAAAACATTCAGTACTTC. Translated: CASSHECAKNIQYF.

V gene TRBV5-1 combines with J gene TRBJ2-3; 9 nucleotides line up with TRBD2. CDR1 and CDR2 from the germline V gene are SGHRS and YFSETQ. V gave up 4 bases and J gave up 2 bases; unmatched junction bases: 5. The CDR3 contains 15 residues. The CDR3 here is CASSTSSGATDTQYF. The CDR3 DNA sequence: TGCGCCAGCAGCACCTCTAGCGGGGCCACAGATACGCAGTATTTT.

The chain has TRBV7-3 and TRBJ2-3, with D maybe TRBD2 (5 bases). Trimming took off 5 bases at V and 0 bases at J, with 12 bases between the two ends. There are 15 residues in the CDR3. Germline V gene sequence: CDR1 SGHTA, CDR2 FQGTGA. This CDR3 is CASSLGGPSTDTQYF. As DNA, the CDR3 is TGTGCCAGCAGCCTAGGAGGTCCTAGCACAGATACGCAGTATTTT.

The table lists this clone with a few counts. The chain links TRBV7-9 to TRBJ2-3; D is undetermined. Germline V gene sequence: CDR1 SEHNR, CDR2 FQNEAQ (reference sequence). V was trimmed by 7 bases and J by 5 bases, leaving 10 bases between them. There are 12 residues in the CDR3. This CDR3 reads CASTTLGDTQYF. CDR3 DNA sequence: TGTGCCAGCACCACTCTTGGAGATACGCAGTATTTT. Full variable domain (rest looked up from reference TRBV7-9 and TRBJ2-3): DTGVSQNPRHKITKRGQNVTFRCDPISEHNRLYWYRQTLGQGPEFLTYFQNEAQLEKSRLLSDRFSAERPKGSFSTLEIQRTEQGDSAMYLCASTTLGDTQYFGPGTRLTVL.

The rearrangement joins TRBV7-2 to TRBJ1-4; D might be TRBD1 (6 bases). V lost 6 bases, J lost 8 bases, and 22 bases lay in between. Germline CDR1 reads SGHTA; CDR2 reads FQGNSA. This CDR3 comprises 16 residues. For the CDR3, the DNA is TGTGCCAGCAGGGCCACAGGGAGAGGCGGGCGCGAAAAACTGTTTTTT. This codes for CASRATGRGGREKLFF.